The entry below describes one TCR beta chain. The second PCR ran about 6 to 12 cycles with a sample-barcoded 5' primer and J-beta primers. MiXCR was run by TCRdb on the 5' RACE reads, yielding one entry per CDR3 protein. The repertoire has about 1.1 million distinct CDR3 sequences, more than 30% of them found once; the top ten carry about an eighth. The source of the sample is a study of blood T cells in healthy people across ages. This CDR3 spans 13 amino acids. V lost 8 bases and J 6 bases, leaving 16 bases between the germline ends. The germline CDR1 and CDR2 sequences are SNHLY and FYNNEI. The sequenced sample consisted of blood. This chain links TRBV2 with TRBJ1-1; D call uncertain. The sequence derives from a man aged 18 to 30 in good health. CDR3 sequence (DNA): TGTGCCAGCTACTCGGGAGACGGCGCTGAAGCTTTCTTT. Translated, it gives CASYSGDGAEAFF.